In this sample, the clone carrying this T cell receptor (beta chain) turned up many times. Germline trimming cut 5 bases from V and 2 bases from J; bases unmatched to any gene: 5. CDR1 and CDR2 from the germline V gene are MDHEN and SYDVKM. CDR3 size: 15 residues. These data originate in a study of regulatory T cells in long-lasting Graves disease. Study-wide background: Under 3 months of antithyroid drugs had been taken by newly diagnosed Graves' patients.

For TCR beta, libraries came from iRepertoire HTBI primers and Arm-PCR of CDR3 regions. Authors' methods: Samples collectively showed some 60 TRBV and more than 12 TRBJ segments. A single record per CDR3 protein comes from TCRdb applying MiXCR to the multiplex PCR reads. These V and J calls derive from TCRdb rather than the authors' analysis. The sample lists 400,000 to 500,000 distinct CDR3 sequences, less than 20% occurring once. As to time point: newly diagnosed GD, antithyroid drugs for less than 3 months. After RNA was extracted from PBMCs, the TCR library was made from it. Patients came through an endocrinology department, and that department was in Xi'an, China. The data were also submitted as part of a second study, on T cells in Graves' hyperthyroidism and ophthalmopathy. According to that study: Initially, a first-round RT-PCR of the TCR CDR3 employed the HTBI primer set.

The specimen comprised peripheral blood mononuclear cells (PBMCs), sampled at new diagnosis, from a patient treated with antithyroid drugs. The clonotype originates from a woman between 18 and 29 years old with Graves disease. This sequence joins TRBV28 and TRBJ2-3; 9 bases line up with TRBD1. The CDR3 region is CASSPGQGVTDTQYF. In nucleotides, the CDR3 is TGTGCCAGCAGTCCGGGACAGGGAGTCACAGATACGCAGTATTTT. The full variable domain, rest sourced from reference TRBV28 and TRBJ2-3, is DVKVTQSSRYLVKRTGEKVFLECVQDMDHENMFWYRQDPGLGLRLIYFSYDVKMKEKGDIPEGYSVSREKKERFSLILESASTNQTSMYLCASSPGQGVTDTQYFGPGTRLTVL.